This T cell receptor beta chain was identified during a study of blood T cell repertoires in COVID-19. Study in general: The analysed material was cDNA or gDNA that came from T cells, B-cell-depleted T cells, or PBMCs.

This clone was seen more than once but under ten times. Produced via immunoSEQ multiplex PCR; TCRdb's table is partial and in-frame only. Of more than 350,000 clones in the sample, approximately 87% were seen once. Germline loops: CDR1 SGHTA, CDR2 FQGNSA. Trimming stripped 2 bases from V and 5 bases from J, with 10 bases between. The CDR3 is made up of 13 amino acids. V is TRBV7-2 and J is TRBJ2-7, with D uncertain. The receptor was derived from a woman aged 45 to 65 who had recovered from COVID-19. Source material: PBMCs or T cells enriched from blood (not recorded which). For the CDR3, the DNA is TGTGCCAGCAGCTTAAAGCCGGTTGACGAGCAGTACTTC. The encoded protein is CASSLKPVDEQYF.